Here is one TCR beta chain with its context. This record belongs to a study of blood T cell repertoires in COVID-19. V dropped 3 bases and J dropped 2 bases, with 6 bases sitting between them. Germline-derived CDR1 and CDR2 are MNHEY and SMNVEV (reference sequence). This CDR3 region has 13 residues. Sequencing was performed with immunoSEQ multiplex PCR; in TCRdb, only in-frame clones are kept and a portion is missing. The sample lists more than 100,000 clones, about 86% occurring once. This receptor was taken from a woman aged 45-60 years with active or convalescent COVID-19. Sequences were obtained from peripheral blood. J is TRBJ2-3 and V is TRBV27; unclear D gene. This CDR3 reads CASSFYSTDTQYF. In DNA form, the CDR3 reads TGTGCCAGCAGTTTTTATTCCACAGATACGCAGTATTTT.